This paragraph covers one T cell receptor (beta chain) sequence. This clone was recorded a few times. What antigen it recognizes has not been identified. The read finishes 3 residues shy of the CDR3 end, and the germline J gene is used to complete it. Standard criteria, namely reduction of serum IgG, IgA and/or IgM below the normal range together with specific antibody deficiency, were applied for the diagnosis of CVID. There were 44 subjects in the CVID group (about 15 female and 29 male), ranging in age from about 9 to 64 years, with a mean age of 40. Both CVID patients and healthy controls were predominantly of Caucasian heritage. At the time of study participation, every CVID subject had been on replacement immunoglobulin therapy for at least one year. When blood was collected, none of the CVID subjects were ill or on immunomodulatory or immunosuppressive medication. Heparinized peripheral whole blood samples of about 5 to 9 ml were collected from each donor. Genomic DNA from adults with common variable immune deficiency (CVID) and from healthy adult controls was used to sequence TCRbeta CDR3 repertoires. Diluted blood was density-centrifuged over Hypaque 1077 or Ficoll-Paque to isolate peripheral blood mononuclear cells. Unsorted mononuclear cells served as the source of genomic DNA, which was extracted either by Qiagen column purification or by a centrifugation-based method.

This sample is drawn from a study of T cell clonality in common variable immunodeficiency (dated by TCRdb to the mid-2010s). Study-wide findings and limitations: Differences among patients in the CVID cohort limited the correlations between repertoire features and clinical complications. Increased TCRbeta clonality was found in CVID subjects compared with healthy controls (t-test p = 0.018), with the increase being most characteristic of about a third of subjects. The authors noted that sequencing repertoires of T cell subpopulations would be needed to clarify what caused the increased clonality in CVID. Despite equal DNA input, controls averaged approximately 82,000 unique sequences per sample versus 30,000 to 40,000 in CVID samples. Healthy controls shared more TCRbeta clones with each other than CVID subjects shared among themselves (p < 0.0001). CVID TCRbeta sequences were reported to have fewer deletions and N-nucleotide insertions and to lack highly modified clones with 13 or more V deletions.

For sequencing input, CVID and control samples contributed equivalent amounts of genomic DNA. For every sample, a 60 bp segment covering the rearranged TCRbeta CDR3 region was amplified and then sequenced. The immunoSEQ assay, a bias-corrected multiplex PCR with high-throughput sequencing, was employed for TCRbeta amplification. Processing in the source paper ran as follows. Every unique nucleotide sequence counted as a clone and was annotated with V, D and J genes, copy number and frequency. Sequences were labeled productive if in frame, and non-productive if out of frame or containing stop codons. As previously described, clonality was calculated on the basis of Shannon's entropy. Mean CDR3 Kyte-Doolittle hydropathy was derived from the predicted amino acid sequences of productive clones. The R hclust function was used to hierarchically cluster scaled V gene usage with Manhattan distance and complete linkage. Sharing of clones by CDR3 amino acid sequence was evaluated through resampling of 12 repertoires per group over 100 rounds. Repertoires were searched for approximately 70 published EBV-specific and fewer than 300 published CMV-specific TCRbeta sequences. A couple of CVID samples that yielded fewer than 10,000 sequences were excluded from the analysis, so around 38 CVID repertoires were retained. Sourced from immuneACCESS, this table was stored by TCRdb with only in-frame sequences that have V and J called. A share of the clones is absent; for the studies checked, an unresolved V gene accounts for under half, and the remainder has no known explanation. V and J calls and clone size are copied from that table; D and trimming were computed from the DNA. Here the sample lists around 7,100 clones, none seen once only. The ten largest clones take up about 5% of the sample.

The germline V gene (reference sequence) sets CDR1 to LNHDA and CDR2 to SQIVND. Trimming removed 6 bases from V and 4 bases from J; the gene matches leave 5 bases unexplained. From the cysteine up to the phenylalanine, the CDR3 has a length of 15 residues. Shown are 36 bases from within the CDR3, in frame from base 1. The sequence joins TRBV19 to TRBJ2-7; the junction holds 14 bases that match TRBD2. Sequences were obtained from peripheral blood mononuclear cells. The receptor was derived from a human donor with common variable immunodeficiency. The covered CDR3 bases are TGTGCCAGTAGAGCGACTAGCGGGAGGGCGTACGAG. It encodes CASRATSGRAYE. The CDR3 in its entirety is CASRATSGRAYEQYF.